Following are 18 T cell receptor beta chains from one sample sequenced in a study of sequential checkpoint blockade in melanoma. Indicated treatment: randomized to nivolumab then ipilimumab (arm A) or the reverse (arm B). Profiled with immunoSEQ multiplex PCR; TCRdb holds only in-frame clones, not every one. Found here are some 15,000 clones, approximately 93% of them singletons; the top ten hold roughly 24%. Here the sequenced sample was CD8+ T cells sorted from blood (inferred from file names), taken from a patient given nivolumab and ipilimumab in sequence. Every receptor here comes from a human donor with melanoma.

This chain's CDR3 is CASSLGQGGFYEQYV. DNA for the CDR3: TGCGCCAGCAGCTTGGGGCAGGGGGGATTCTACGAGCAGTACGTC. The chain links TRBV5-1 to TRBJ2-7; D is perhaps TRBD1 (7 bases). Germline-derived CDR1 and CDR2 are SGHRS and YFSETQ. This CDR3 comprises 15 residues. V was trimmed by 0 bases and J by 3 bases, leaving 13 bases between them.

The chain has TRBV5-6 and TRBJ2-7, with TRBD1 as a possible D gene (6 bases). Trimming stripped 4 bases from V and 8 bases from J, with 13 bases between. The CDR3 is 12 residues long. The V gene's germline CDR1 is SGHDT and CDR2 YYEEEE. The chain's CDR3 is CASSTGQTKQYF. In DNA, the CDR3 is TGTGCCAGCAGCACTGGACAGACAAAGCAGTACTTC.

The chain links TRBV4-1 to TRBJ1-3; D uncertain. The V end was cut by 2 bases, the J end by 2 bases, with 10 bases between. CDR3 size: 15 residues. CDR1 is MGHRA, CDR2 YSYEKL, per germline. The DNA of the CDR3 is TGCGCCAGCAGCCAAATGATGGCAACTGGAAACACCATATATTTT. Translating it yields CASSQMMATGNTIYF.

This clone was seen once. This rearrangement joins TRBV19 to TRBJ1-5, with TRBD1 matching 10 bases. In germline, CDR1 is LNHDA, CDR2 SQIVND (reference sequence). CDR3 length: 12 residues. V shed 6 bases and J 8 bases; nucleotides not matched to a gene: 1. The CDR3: CASRTGGEPQHF. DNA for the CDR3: TGTGCCAGTAGGACAGGGGGCGAGCCCCAGCATTTT.

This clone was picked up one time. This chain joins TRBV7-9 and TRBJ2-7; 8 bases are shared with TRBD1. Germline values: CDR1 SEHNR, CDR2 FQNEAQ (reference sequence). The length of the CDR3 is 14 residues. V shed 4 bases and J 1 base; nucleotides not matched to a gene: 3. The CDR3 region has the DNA TGTGCCAGCAGCTCGACAGGGGATTCCTACGAGCAGTACTTC. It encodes CASSSTGDSYEQYF.

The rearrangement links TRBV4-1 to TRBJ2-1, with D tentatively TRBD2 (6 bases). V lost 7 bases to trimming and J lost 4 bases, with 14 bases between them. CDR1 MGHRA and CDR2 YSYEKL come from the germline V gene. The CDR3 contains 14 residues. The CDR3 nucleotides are TGCGCCAGCAACCCGGGACTTGCTTACAATGAGCAGTTCTTC. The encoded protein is CASNPGLAYNEQFF.

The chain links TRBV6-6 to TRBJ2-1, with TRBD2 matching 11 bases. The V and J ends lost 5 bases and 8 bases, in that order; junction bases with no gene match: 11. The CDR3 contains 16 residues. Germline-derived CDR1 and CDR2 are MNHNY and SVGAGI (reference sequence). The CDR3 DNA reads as TGTGCCAGCAGTCACGTAGCGGGGGGGGCGTGGGATGAGCAGTTCTTC. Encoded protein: CASSHVAGGAWDEQFF.

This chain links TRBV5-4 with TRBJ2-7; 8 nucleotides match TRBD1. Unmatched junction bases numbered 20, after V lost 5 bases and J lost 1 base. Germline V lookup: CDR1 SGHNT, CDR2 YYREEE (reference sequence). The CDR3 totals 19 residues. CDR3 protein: CASRPTPGTGDVRSYEQYV. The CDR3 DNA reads TGTGCCAGCAGGCCTACTCCCGGGACAGGCGACGTAAGGTCCTACGAGCAGTACGTC.

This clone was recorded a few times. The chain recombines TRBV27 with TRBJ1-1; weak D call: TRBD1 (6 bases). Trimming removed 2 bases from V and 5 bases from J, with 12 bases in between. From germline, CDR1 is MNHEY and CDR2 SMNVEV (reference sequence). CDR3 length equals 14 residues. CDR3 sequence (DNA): TGTGCCAGCAGTTTAGCAGGGGCCCCAACTGAAGCTTTCTTT. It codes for CASSLAGAPTEAFF.

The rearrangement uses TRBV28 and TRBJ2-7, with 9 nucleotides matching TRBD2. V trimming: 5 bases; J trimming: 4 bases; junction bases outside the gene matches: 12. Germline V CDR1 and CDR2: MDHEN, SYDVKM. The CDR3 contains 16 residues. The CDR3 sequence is CASSPRDSGRPYEQYF. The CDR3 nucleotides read TGTGCCAGCAGTCCCAGGGATAGCGGGAGACCATACGAGCAGTACTTC.

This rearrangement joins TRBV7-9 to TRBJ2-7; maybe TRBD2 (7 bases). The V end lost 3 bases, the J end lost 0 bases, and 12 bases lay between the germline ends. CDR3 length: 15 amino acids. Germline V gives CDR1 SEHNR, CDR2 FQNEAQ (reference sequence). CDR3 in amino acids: CASSFTGGPSYEQYV. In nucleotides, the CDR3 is TGTGCCAGCAGCTTTACGGGGGGCCCCTCCTACGAGCAGTACGTC.

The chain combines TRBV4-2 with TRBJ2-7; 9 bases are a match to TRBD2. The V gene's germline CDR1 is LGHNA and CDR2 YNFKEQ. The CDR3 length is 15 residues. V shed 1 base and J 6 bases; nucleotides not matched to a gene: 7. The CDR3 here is CASSQVVAGVGEQYF. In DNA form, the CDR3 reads TGTGCCAGCAGCCAAGTTGTAGCGGGAGTGGGCGAGCAGTACTTC.

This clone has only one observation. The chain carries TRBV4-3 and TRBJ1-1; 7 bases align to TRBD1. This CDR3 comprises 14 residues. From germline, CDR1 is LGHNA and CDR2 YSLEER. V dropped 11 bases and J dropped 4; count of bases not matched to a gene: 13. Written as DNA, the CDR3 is TGCGCCGGAAAACAGGGGTCTTTTATCACTGAAGCTTTCTTT. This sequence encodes CAGKQGSFITEAFF.

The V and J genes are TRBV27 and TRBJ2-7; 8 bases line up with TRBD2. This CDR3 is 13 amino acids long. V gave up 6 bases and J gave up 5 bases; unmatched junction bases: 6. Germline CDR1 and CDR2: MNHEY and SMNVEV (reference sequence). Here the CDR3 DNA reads TGTGCCAGCAGCGGCGGGGGGCCTAACGAGCAGTACTTC. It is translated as CASSGGGPNEQYF.

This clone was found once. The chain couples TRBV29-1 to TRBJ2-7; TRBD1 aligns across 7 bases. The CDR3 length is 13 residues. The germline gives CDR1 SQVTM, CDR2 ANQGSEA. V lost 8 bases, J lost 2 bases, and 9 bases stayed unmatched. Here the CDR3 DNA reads TGCAGCACCTTACAGGGGACCGCCTACGAGCAGTACTTC. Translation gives CSTLQGTAYEQYF.

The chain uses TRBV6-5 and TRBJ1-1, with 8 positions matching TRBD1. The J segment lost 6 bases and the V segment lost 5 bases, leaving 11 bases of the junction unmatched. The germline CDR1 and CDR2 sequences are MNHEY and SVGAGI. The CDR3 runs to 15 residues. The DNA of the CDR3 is TGTGCCAGCAGTCACCCCCGGACAGGGAAGGCTGAAGCTTTCTTT. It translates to CASSHPRTGKAEAFF.

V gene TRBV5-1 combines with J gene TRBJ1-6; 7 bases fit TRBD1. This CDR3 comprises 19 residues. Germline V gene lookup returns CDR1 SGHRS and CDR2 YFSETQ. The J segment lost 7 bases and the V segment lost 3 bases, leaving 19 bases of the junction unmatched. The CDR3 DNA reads TGCGCCAGCAGCTCTAATAAGGCAGGGGGTCGAACCCGAAATTCACCCCTCCACTTT. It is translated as CASSSNKAGGRTRNSPLHF. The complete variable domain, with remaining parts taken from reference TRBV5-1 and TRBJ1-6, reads KAGVTQTPRYLIKTRGQQVTLSCSPISGHRSVSWYQQTPGQGLQFLFEYFSETQRNKGNFPGRFSGRQFSNSRSEMNVSTLELGDSALYLCASSSNKAGGRTRNSPLHFGNGTRLTVT.

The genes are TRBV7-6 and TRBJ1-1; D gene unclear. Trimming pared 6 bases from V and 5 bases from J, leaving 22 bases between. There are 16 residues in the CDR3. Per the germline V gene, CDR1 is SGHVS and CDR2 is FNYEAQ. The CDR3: CASSQSFRIRGTEAFF. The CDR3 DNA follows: TGTGCCAGCAGTCAAAGTTTCCGGATACGCGGGACTGAAGCTTTCTTT.